This T cell receptor beta chain originates from a study of T cells after yellow fever vaccination. Whole-study context: Where fractions had low cell numbers, libraries were prepared from them with the SMART-Seq v4 Ultra Low Input RNA kit.

Points from the study as a whole: Clones that expanded after primary vaccination mostly reappeared after the booster (96% CD4, 70% to 90% CD8). Abundant bulk-derived clonotypes could contaminate FACS-sorted repertoires.

With V trimmed by 1 base and J by 8 bases, 8 bases remained unmatched. The CDR3 contains 15 residues. Germline CDR1 reads SGHTA; CDR2 reads FQGNSA. A 5'RACE template-switching step, the method used to make TCR cDNA, added a universal primer site and UMIs. TCRdb reprocessed the 5' RACE reads via MiXCR and lists one record per CDR3 protein. This sample has some 350,000 distinct CDR3 sequences; 3.5% to 4.5% occur once, and the top ten carry roughly a quarter. This clonotype has a count of ten or more. The antigen remains unidentified. The genes are TRBV7-2 and TRBJ2-1; 7 bases agree with TRBD2. Sequencing used PBMCs, obtained 5 days after the yellow fever booster vaccination. This clonotype originated in a young man who received the YFV17D yellow fever vaccine. The CDR3 protein is CASSLDLGLVYEQFF. The CDR3 DNA is TGTGCCAGCAGCTTAGACCTCGGACTAGTCTATGAGCAGTTCTTC.